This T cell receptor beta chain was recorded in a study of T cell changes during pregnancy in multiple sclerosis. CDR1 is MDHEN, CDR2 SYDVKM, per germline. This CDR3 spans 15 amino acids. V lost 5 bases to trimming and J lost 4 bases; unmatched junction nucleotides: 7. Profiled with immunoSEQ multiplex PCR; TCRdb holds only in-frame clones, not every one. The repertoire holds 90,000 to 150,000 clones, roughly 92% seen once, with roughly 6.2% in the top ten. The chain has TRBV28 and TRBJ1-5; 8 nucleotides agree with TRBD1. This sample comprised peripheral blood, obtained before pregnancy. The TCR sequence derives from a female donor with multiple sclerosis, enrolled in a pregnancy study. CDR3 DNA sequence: TGTGCCAGCAGTAATACCGGGACAGGTAATCAGCCCCAGCATTTT. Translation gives CASSNTGTGNQPQHF.